In its sample, the clone carrying this T cell receptor beta chain was seen a few times. Its antigen remains unknown. This sample stems from a study of immune evolution from preneoplasia to lung adenocarcinoma. In the study overall: HLA loss of heterozygosity: over 5.5% AIS, less than 18% MIA, roughly 30% ADC, none AAH.

Libraries were prepared by immunoSEQ multiplex PCR; TCRdb keeps only in-frame clonotypes and omits some of them. The sample has 35,000 or so clones; under 85% are singletons. After pathologic assessment, macro-dissection selected premalignant or tumor cells for extraction. Findings and limits, study-wide: KRAS-mutant nodules had the highest T cell clonality. Clonality was highest in normal lung, lower in later-stage lesions apparently.

The CDR3 spans 13 residues. V was cut by 4 bases and J by 5 bases, with 12 bases left in between. The germline V gene has CDR1 MNHEY and CDR2 SVGAGI. This TCR was recovered from a person aged 55 to 70 with lung adenocarcinoma. This chain uses TRBV6-5 with TRBJ2-7, with D maybe TRBD2 (6 bases). Sequenced input: FFPE invasive lung adenocarcinoma tissue. The CDR3 reads CASSSFAGHEQYF. CDR3 sequence (DNA): TGTGCCAGCAGTTCCTTCGCGGGGCACGAGCAGTACTTC.